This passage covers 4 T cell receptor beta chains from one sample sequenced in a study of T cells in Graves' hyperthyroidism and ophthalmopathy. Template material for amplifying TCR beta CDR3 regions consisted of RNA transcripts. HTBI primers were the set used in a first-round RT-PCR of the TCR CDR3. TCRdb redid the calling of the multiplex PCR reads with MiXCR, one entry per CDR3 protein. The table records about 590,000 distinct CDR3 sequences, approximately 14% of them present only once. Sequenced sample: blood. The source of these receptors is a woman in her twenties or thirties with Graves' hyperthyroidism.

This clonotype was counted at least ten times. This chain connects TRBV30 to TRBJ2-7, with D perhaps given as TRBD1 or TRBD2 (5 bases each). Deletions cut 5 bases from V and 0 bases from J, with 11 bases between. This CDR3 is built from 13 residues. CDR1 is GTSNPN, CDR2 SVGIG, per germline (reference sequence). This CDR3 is CAWRRDGSYEQYF. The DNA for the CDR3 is TGTGCCTGGCGCCGGGACGGCTCCTACGAGCAGTACTTC.

The CDR3 sequence: CSANDRGPPYTDTQYF. DNA of the CDR3: TGCAGTGCTAACGACAGGGGCCCCCCCTACACAGATACGCAGTATTTT. This chain links TRBV20-1 with TRBJ2-3, with 8 bases that match TRBD1. This CDR3 contains 16 residues. J lost 2 bases, V lost 4 bases, and 11 bases had no gene match. Germline V lookup: CDR1 DFQATT, CDR2 SNEGSKA (reference sequence).

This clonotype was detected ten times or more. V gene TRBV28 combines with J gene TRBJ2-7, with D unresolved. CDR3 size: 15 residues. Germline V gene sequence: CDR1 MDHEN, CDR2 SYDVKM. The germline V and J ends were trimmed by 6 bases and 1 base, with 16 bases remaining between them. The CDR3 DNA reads TGTGCCAGCAGCCTGCCTGGGTCCCTATCCTACGAGCAGTACTTC. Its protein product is CASSLPGSLSYEQYF.

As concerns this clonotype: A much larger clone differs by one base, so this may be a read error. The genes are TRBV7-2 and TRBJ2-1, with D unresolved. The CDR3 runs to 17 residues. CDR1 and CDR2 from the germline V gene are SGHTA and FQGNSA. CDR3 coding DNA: TGTGCCAGCAGCTTACGTGGGCGTCTGGGCTCCTACAATGAGCAGTCCTTC. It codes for CASSLRGRLGSYNEQSF.